The next 7 T cell receptor beta chains were all read from a single sample in a study of CD8 T cells in Susac syndrome. It was with random hexamers that roughly 0.5 to 1 ug RNA was reverse transcribed. TCRdb itself ran the immunoSEQ multiplex PCR reads through MiXCR, one entry per CDR3 protein. The data hold fewer than 350,000 distinct CDR3 sequences, with 89% observed a single time. Specimen: CD8+ T cells from PBMCs. These receptors all stem from a human donor with multiple sclerosis.

This clonotype was found a few times. The chain couples TRBV28 to TRBJ1-2; D might be TRBD1 (6 bases). The CDR3 covers 14 residues. Germline V gene data show CDR1 as MDHEN and CDR2 as SYDVKM. With 2 bases removed from V and 2 bases from J, the gap between germline ends came to 9 bases. Here the CDR3 reads CASSLLTGNYGYTF. For the CDR3, the DNA is TGTGCCAGCAGTTTACTGACAGGAAACTATGGCTACACCTTC.

This chain uses TRBV7-9 with TRBJ2-5, with D uncertain. This CDR3 spans 14 amino acids. Germline V gives CDR1 SEHNR, CDR2 FQNEAQ (reference sequence). The V gene lost 5 bases and the J gene lost 5 bases, with 15 bases spanning the gap. Written as DNA, the CDR3 is TGTGCCAGCAGCCCTTCCGTTCGTACGGAGACCCAGTACTTC. Translated, it gives CASSPSVRTETQYF.

The chain joins TRBV2 to TRBJ2-2; D is possibly TRBD1 or TRBD2 (6 bases each). V was clipped by 5 bases and J by 4 bases, with 20 bases between them. Germline V gene data show CDR1 as SNHLY and CDR2 as FYNNEI. The CDR3 has 17 amino acids. CDR3 residues: CASSPQGLARVTGELFF. CDR3 in DNA: TGTGCCAGCAGTCCCCAGGGGCTAGCGCGGGTCACCGGGGAGCTGTTTTTT.

The CDR3: CASSPLRLGAQETQYF. DNA for the CDR3: TGTGCCAGCAGCCCTCTTCGGCTGGGGGCTCAAGAGACCCAGTACTTC. The V call is TRBV12-3 or TRBV12-4, the J call TRBJ2-5; D might be TRBD1 (6 bases). Trimming pared 6 bases from V and 2 bases from J, leaving 19 bases between. This CDR3 spans 16 amino acids.

This chain links TRBV20-1 with TRBJ2-5; D gene ambiguous. This CDR3 has 14 residues. V was shortened by 2 bases and J by 4 bases, with 14 bases between the two germline ends. Germline V gene sequence: CDR1 DFQATT, CDR2 SNEGSKA (reference sequence). DNA for the CDR3: TGCAGTGCTAGATTTTCGTTGGTCCCAGAGACCCAGTACTTC. As protein: CSARFSLVPETQYF.

The chain uses TRBV4-3 and TRBJ2-7, with D perhaps TRBD1 (6 bases). The CDR3 consists of 14 residues. V was shortened by 1 base and J by 3 bases, with 10 bases between the two germline ends. Germline CDR1 and CDR2: LGHNA and YSLEER. In DNA, the CDR3 is TGCGCCAGCAGCCAAGGGACAGAGGTCTACGAGCAGTACTTC. It encodes CASSQGTEVYEQYF.

The CDR3 loop reads CASSQDMGSSYEQYF. The CDR3 DNA reads TGCGCCAGCAGCCAAGATATGGGCTCCTCCTACGAGCAGTACTTC. The chain uses TRBV4-3 and TRBJ2-7, with D unclear. In germline, CDR1 is LGHNA, CDR2 YSLEER. V gave up 0 bases and J gave up 0 bases, with 9 bases separating them. There are 15 residues in the CDR3.